This passage covers 15 T cell receptor beta chains from one sample sequenced in a study of vaccination effects on CD4 cells after COVID-19. The assay was immunoSEQ multiplex PCR, and TCRdb's table has in-frame clones only and misses some. Among some 35,000 clones, approximately 72% were seen once, and the ten largest hold 15% to 20%. No antigen has been assigned to these receptors. Ahead of sequencing, the ViraFEST assay grew antigen-specific CD4+ T cells using viral peptide pools. It was after nine to eleven days of culture that CD4+ T cells were isolated. PCR confirmed that the person was infected with SARS-CoV-2 between March and December 2020. The source material was CD4+ T cells from PBMCs cultured with HCoV-NL63 spike peptides, sampled before COVID-19 vaccination. All receptors come from a human donor who had a prior SARS-CoV-2 infection.

In this sample, this clone turned up once. V is TRBV5-1 and J is TRBJ2-7; TRBD2 is a possible D gene (7 bases). The CDR3 sequence is 17 residues long. V was cut by 4 bases and J by 4 bases, with 24 bases left in between. Germline CDR1 reads SGHRS; CDR2 reads YFSETQ. Here the CDR3 reads CASSPRFSDGGPYEQYF. CDR3 nucleotides: TGCGCCAGCAGCCCCAGATTTAGTGACGGGGGGCCTTACGAGCAGTACTTC.

This chain uses TRBV4-1 with TRBJ1-2; D is uncertain. The V end was cut by 1 base, the J end by 2 bases, with 8 bases between. The CDR3 covers 14 residues. Germline V gene lookup returns CDR1 MGHRA and CDR2 YSYEKL. The CDR3: CASSQGTPNYGYTF. In nucleotides, the CDR3 is TGCGCCAGCAGCCAAGGGACGCCCAACTATGGCTACACCTTC.

This clone appeared a single time. This rearrangement joins TRBV7-3 to TRBJ1-4, with D perhaps matching TRBD1 (6 bases). Trimming shortened V by 5 bases and J by 8 bases, and 18 bases separated the two germline ends. The V gene's germline CDR1 is SGHTA and CDR2 FQGTGA. The CDR3 length is 15 residues. The CDR3 loop reads CASSRGPGDGEKLFF. The CDR3 region has the DNA TGTGCCAGCAGCCGGGGGCCGGGGGACGGGGAAAAACTGTTTTTT.

The chain couples TRBV27 to TRBJ2-7, with no clear D. CDR3 size: 15 residues. Germline-derived CDR1 and CDR2 are MNHEY and SMNVEV (reference sequence). V was trimmed by 6 bases and J by 5 bases, leaving 20 bases between them. The CDR3 nucleotides read TGTGCCAGCAGAACGTTTGGGGATCCGGGCAACGAGCAGTACTTC. This encodes CASRTFGDPGNEQYF.

About this clone: The junction does not match germline at one end; this may be a read error. V and J are TRBV7-7 and TRBJ2-5; D unresolved. Germline V gives CDR1 SSHAT, CDR2 FNYEAQ (reference sequence). This CDR3 spans 11 amino acids. The chain's CDR3 is CASSPGETQYF. The CDR3 nucleotides read TGTGCTAGCAGCCCTGGGGAGACCCAGTACTTC.

This chain links TRBV15 with TRBJ2-5; D is uncertain. Germline CDR1 and CDR2: LNHNV and YYDKDF (reference sequence). This CDR3 comprises 12 residues. V lost 1 base to trimming and J lost 10 bases, with 10 bases between them. The CDR3: CATSRADLNQYF. Here the CDR3 DNA reads TGTGCCACCAGCAGAGCCGACCTCAACCAGTACTTC.

This clone was counted between two and nine times. This chain uses TRBV4-2 with TRBJ1-5, with a weak D call TRBD1 (6 bases). Trimming cost V 2 bases and J 3 bases, with 8 bases left between them. This CDR3 has 14 amino acids. Looked up from germline, CDR1 is LGHNA and CDR2 is YNFKEQ. CDR3 protein: CASSQRQVNQPQHF. The CDR3, as DNA: TGTGCCAGCAGCCAAAGACAGGTCAATCAGCCCCAGCATTTT.

V is TRBV25-1 and J is TRBJ1-5, with TRBD1 identical over 7 bases. Germline V gene sequence: CDR1 MGHDK, CDR2 SYGVNS. The CDR3 spans 13 residues. The ends lost 6 bases at V and 6 bases at J; junction bases unmatched: 5. CDR3 DNA sequence: TGTGCCAGCAGCGGGACAGAACTTCAGCCCCAGCATTTT. It is translated as CASSGTELQPQHF.

CDR3 sequence (DNA): TGTGCCACCAGCAGAGCCCATGATACGCAGTATTTT. Amino acids: CATSRAHDTQYF. V is TRBV15 and J is TRBJ2-3, with no clear D. Germline CDR1 is LNHNV and CDR2 is YYDKDF (reference sequence). Trimming took 1 base from V and 6 from J, leaving 5 bases between them. This CDR3 is built from 12 residues. The complete variable domain, with remaining parts taken from reference TRBV15 and TRBJ2-3, reads DAMVIQNPRYQVTQFGKPVTLSCSQTLNHNVMYWYQQKSSQAPKLLFHYYDKDFNNEADTPDNFQSRRPNTSFCFLDIRSPGLGDTAMYLCATSRAHDTQYFGPGTRLTVL.

Only one count was recorded for this clone. The rearrangement joins TRBV6-5 to TRBJ1-5; no firm D call. Trimming cost V 5 bases and J 6 bases, with 8 bases left between them. CDR1 and CDR2 (germline): MNHEY, SVGAGI. The CDR3 contains 12 residues. The CDR3 loop is CASSINGQPQHF. Written as DNA, the CDR3 is TGTGCCAGCAGTATCAATGGTCAGCCCCAGCATTTT.

The chain carries TRBV7-9 and TRBJ1-1; TRBD1 matches at 9 bases. CDR3 length equals 14 residues. CDR1 and CDR2 (germline): SEHNR, FQNEAQ (reference sequence). The V segment lost 4 bases and the J segment 1 base; nucleotides outside the gene matches: 1. The CDR3 loop reads CASSWGQGNTEAFF. In DNA form, the CDR3 reads TGTGCCAGCAGCTGGGGACAGGGGAACACTGAAGCTTTCTTT.

The chain combines TRBV5-1 with TRBJ1-1, with D unresolved. Per the germline V gene, CDR1 is SGHRS and CDR2 is YFSETQ. Between the trimmed V and J ends, which lost 3 bases and 2 bases, there was a span of 20 bases. This CDR3 has 17 residues. The CDR3 DNA is TGCGCCAGCAGCTCCTCCGTATATAGAGAGGTTAACACTGAAGCTTTCTTT. This translates into CASSSSVYREVNTEAFF.

The chain carries TRBV3-1 (or the pseudogene TRBV3-2) and TRBJ2-1, with 7 bases matching TRBD2. CDR3 size: 13 residues. J gave up 9 bases and V 2 bases, and 4 bases lay outside the gene matches. Per the germline V gene, CDR1 is LGHDT and CDR2 is YNNKEL (reference sequence). The CDR3 DNA follows: TGTGCCAGCAGCCAAAGGGAGGGTAGTGAGCAGTTCTTC. Protein product: CASSQREGSEQFF.

In this sample, this clone turned up a few times. The V call is TRBV19, the J call TRBJ2-2; no reliable D call. The CDR3 loop spans 16 amino acids. Germline CDR1 is LNHDA and CDR2 is SQIVND (reference sequence). V dropped 1 base and J dropped 6 bases, with 15 bases sitting between them. CDR3 sequence: CASSIATSRFAGELFF. Written as DNA, the CDR3 is TGTGCCAGTAGTATAGCGACATCGAGGTTTGCCGGGGAGCTGTTTTTT.

The gene calls are TRBV5-6 and TRBJ1-2, with D possibly being TRBD1 (6 bases). The V gene's germline CDR1 is SGHDT and CDR2 YYEEEE. The CDR3 runs to 14 residues. The V end was cut by 3 bases, the J end by 4 bases, with 13 bases between. For the CDR3, the DNA is TGTGCCAGCAGCTGGCAGGGGTCGGGCTATGGCTACACCTTC. It translates to CASSWQGSGYGYTF.